Following are 18 T cell receptor beta chains from one sample sequenced in a study of metastatic and nonmetastatic thyroid tumors. Using MiXCR, TCRdb reanalyzed the PCR reads. This table holds about 70,000 clones, roughly 18% found once. Before thyroid surgery, none of the patients had received any treatment. Sequenced: blood. All receptors derive from a female donor with papillary thyroid cancer or a benign thyroid nodule (not recorded which). Some clones in this sample may be carry-over from other donors' samples.

This clone was seen a handful of times. A much larger clone lies a single base off, so this may be a read error. The chain has TRBV7-8 and TRBJ2-5, with unresolved D. CDR3 length: 11 amino acids. Germline CDR1 and CDR2: SGHVS and FQNEAQ. CDR3 nucleotide sequence: TGTGTCAGCAGCTCCCGAGAGACCCAGTACTTC. Its protein product is CVSSSRETQYF. Together with reference TRBV7-8 and TRBJ2-5, the CDR3 gives the full variable domain: GAGVSQSPRYKVAKRGQDVALRCDPISGHVSLFWYQQALGQGPEFLTYFQNEAQLDKSGLPSDRFFAERPEGSVSTLKIQRTQQEDSAVYLCVSSSRETQYFGPGTRLLVL.

The rearrangement joins TRBV3-1 to TRBJ1-2; possibly TRBD1 for D (5 bases). Germline-derived CDR1 and CDR2 are LGHDT and YNNKEL (reference sequence). V was clipped by 3 bases and J by 4 bases, with 12 bases between them. The CDR3 length is 14 residues. The CDR3 region has the DNA TGTGCCAGCAGCCATACAGGCTCTAGCTATGGCTACACCTTC. The encoded protein is CASSHTGSSYGYTF. The full variable domain, its missing parts supplied by reference TRBV3-1 and TRBJ1-2, is DTAVSQTPKYLVTQMGNDKSIKCEQNLGHDTMYWYKQDSKKFLKIMFSYNNKELIINETVPNRFSPKSPDKAHLNLHINSLELGDSAVYFCASSHTGSSYGYTFGSGTRLTVV.

This clone was seen many times. The chain couples TRBV2 to TRBJ1-2; D is undetermined. Germline CDR1 is SNHLY and CDR2 is FYNNEI. Trimming took 3 bases from V and 8 from J, leaving 10 bases between them. CDR3 size: 12 residues. The CDR3 is CASSEAGRGYTF. In DNA form, the CDR3 reads TGTGCCAGCAGTGAGGCGGGGAGAGGCTACACCTTC.

This clone was observed at least ten times. The J gene is TRBJ1-5, the V gene TRBV11-2; no definite D call. CDR1 and CDR2 (germline): SGHAT, FQNNGV. With 1 base removed from V and 0 bases from J, the gap between germline ends came to 4 bases. This CDR3 contains 14 residues. The CDR3 DNA sequence: TGTGCCAGCAGCTTAGGAAGTAGCAATCAGCCCCAGCATTTT. This sequence encodes CASSLGSSNQPQHF.

The V and J genes are TRBV11-3 and TRBJ2-5; D perhaps matches TRBD2 (5 bases). V was cut by 3 bases and J by 2 bases, with 7 bases left in between. CDR3 length: 13 residues. Germline CDR1 is SGHNT and CDR2 is YENEEA. CDR3 region: CASSFRGQETQYF. The DNA for the CDR3 is TGTGCCAGCAGCTTCCGCGGGCAAGAGACCCAGTACTTC.

This clone showed up just a few times. The V gene is TRBV6-1, the J gene TRBJ1-2, with D possibly being TRBD1 (6 bases). The germline CDR1 and CDR2 sequences are MNHNS and SASEGT. CDR3 size: 13 residues. The V gene lost 5 bases and the J gene lost 4 bases, with 11 bases spanning the gap. In nucleotides, the CDR3 is TGTGCCAGCAGTCGAGGGGGAGGCTATGGCTACACCTTC. Residues: CASSRGGGYGYTF.

This clone was seen ten or more times. The chain couples TRBV11-3 to TRBJ1-1; 7 bases line up with TRBD1. Per germline, CDR1 SGHNT and CDR2 YENEEA. The CDR3 spans 14 residues. Germline trimming cut 4 bases from V and 1 base from J; bases unmatched to any gene: 3. The CDR3 protein is CASSSGTENTEAFF. DNA for the CDR3: TGTGCCAGCAGCTCCGGGACAGAGAACACTGAAGCTTTCTTT. The full variable domain, completed using reference TRBV11-3 and TRBJ1-1, is EAGVVQSPRYKIIEKKQPVAFWCNPISGHNTLYWYLQNLGQGPELLIRYENEEAVDDSQLPKDRFSAERLKGVDSTLKIQPAELGDSAVYLCASSSGTENTEAFFGQGTRLTVV.

The CDR3 nucleotides read TGTGCCAGCAGTTTAGGAGGGGCGGGTGGTGAAAAACTGTTTTTT. Translating gives CASSLGGAGGEKLFF. The J gene is TRBJ1-4, the V gene TRBV27; tentative D call: TRBD1 (5 bases). CDR1 is MNHEY, CDR2 SMNVEV, per germline (reference sequence). The ends were cut back, 2 bases at V and 7 bases at J, with 14 bases in the middle. This CDR3 contains 15 residues.

Ten or more counts support this clone. This chain links TRBV27 with TRBJ1-1, with a weak D call TRBD1 (5 bases). Germline loops: CDR1 MNHEY, CDR2 SMNVEV (reference sequence). The V end lost 5 bases, the J end lost 0 bases, and 13 bases lay between the germline ends. The CDR3 is 15 residues long. In nucleotides, the CDR3 is TGTGCCAGCAGTCGATCTGGGGGGTTGAACACTGAAGCTTTCTTT. Protein product: CASSRSGGLNTEAFF.

This clone has ten or more counts. The gene calls are TRBV5-1 and TRBJ2-2; 15 nucleotides line up with TRBD2. The CDR3 is 16 amino acids. CDR1 and CDR2 from the germline V gene are SGHRS and YFSETQ. The ends lost 3 bases at V and 6 bases at J; junction bases unmatched: 3. The CDR3 bases are TGCGCCAGCAGCTCAGGACTAGCGGGAGGGGCCGGGGAGCTGTTTTTT. Its translation: CASSSGLAGGAGELFF.

There are a few counts of this clone. The V gene is TRBV12-3 or TRBV12-4, the J gene TRBJ2-2; 8 bases agree with TRBD1. The junction had 6 bases not matched to a gene; V was cut back by 4 bases and J by 5 bases. The length of the CDR3 is 15 residues. The CDR3 reads CASSSRTGTTGELFF. CDR3 bases: TGTGCCAGCAGTTCGAGGACAGGGACGACCGGGGAGCTGTTTTTT.

A few counts support this clone. This rearrangement joins TRBV11-1 to TRBJ2-1; possible D gene TRBD2, 6 bases. The CDR3 runs to 13 residues. Germline V gene sequence: CDR1 SGHAT, CDR2 FQDESV (reference sequence). V lost 5 bases and J 4 bases, leaving 9 bases between the germline ends. DNA of the CDR3: TGTGCCAGCAGCCCCCGGGAGTACAATGAGCAGTTCTTC. This sequence encodes CASSPREYNEQFF.

Only a few counts were recorded for this clone. The V call is TRBV6-2 or TRBV6-3, the J call TRBJ2-7; D possibly corresponds to TRBD2 (5 bases). Trimming stripped 7 bases from V and 4 bases from J, with 8 bases between. The CDR3 extends over 11 amino acids. The germline CDR1 and CDR2 sequences are MNHEY and SVGEGT. DNA for the CDR3: TGTGCCAGCATTGACTATTACGAGCAGTACTTC. Its protein is CASIDYYEQYF.

The rearrangement uses TRBV10-3 and TRBJ1-5, with D hard to call. Germline V CDR1 and CDR2: ENHRY, SYGVKD. V was pared by 0 bases and J by 10 bases, with 10 bases between. CDR3 length equals 13 residues. CDR3 amino acids: CAISESAGHPQHF. The CDR3 nucleotides read TGTGCCATCAGTGAGTCTGCCGGGCATCCCCAGCATTTT.

This clone was seen many times. Different DNA sequences within this sample yield the same CDR3. This sequence joins TRBV5-1 and TRBJ2-7; D is unclear. Germline CDR1 is SGHRS and CDR2 is YFSETQ. The CDR3 extends over 14 amino acids. V was cut by 7 bases and J by 3 bases, with 17 bases left in between. The CDR3 DNA reads as TGCGCCAGCCGCGCAAATTCTGCCAACTACGAGCAGTACTTC. Amino acids: CASRANSANYEQYF. The variable domain in full, with the rest retrieved from reference TRBV5-1 and TRBJ2-7, is KAGVTQTPRYLIKTRGQQVTLSCSPISGHRSVSWYQQTPGQGLQFLFEYFSETQRNKGNFPGRFSGRQFSNSRSEMNVSTLELGDSALYLCASRANSANYEQYFGPGTRLTVT.

This clone was seen only a few times. Just one base apart from a much larger clone, this may be a read error. Other DNA variants within this sample encode the same CDR3. The chain couples TRBV6-1 to TRBJ2-3; D is uncertain. The CDR3 loop spans 15 amino acids. V lost 7 bases and J lost 0, with 14 bases in between. Germline values: CDR1 MNHNS, CDR2 SASEGT. This chain's CDR3 is CASTLGGASTDTQYF. CDR3 nucleotide sequence: TGTGCCAGCACCCTGGGTGGCGCGAGCACAGATACGCAGTATTTT.

This sequence joins TRBV2 and TRBJ2-7, with 10 bases matching TRBD1. From germline, CDR1 is SNHLY and CDR2 FYNNEI. CDR3 size: 14 residues. J lost 4 bases, V lost 4 bases, and 4 bases had no gene match. CDR3 bases: TGTGCCAGCAGTGGGGACAGGGGTCAATACGAGCAGTACTTC. Translated, it gives CASSGDRGQYEQYF.

This clone was recorded only once. The chain is built from TRBV4-2 and TRBJ2-1, with 11 bases that match TRBD2. The V and J ends lost 5 bases and 4 bases, in that order; junction bases with no gene match: 10. The CDR3 loop spans 17 amino acids. Germline lookup yields CDR1 LGHNA and CDR2 YNFKEQ. The CDR3 loop is CASSASSGGNRYNEQFF. CDR3 coding DNA: TGTGCCAGCAGCGCCTCTAGCGGGGGGAATCGTTACAATGAGCAGTTCTTC.